The rows below give T cell receptor beta chains drawn from one sample of a study of CD8+ T cells in alopecia areata. Clones were read by immunoSEQ multiplex PCR, and TCRdb kept only the in-frame ones, dropping some. The sample comprises fewer than 80,000 clones, roughly 60% of which are singletons, and around a sixth rests with the top ten. The sample in question was CD8+ T cells sorted from blood, obtained at week 0. The receptors derive from a human donor with alopecia areata. CDR3s include the opening cysteine and the closing phenylalanine or tryptophan. D genes are given only for firm matches. The size field is filled for only some rows; it gives once, few, many or a size class.

TRBJ1-1 | TRBV27 | NA | few | TGTGCCAGCAGTCTAATTGCGGCTGGGGGCGGCACTGAAGCTTTCTTT | CASSLIAAGGGTEAFF
TRBJ1-2 | TRBV6-5 | NA | NA | TGTGCCAGCAGTCCGACAGTTCACGCTAACTATGGCTACACCTTC | CASSPTVHANYGYTF
TRBJ1-1 | TRBV27 | NA | NA | TGTGCCAGCAGTTTACAGCTAAACACTGAAGCTTTCTTT | CASSLQLNTEAFF
TRBJ2-1 | TRBV28 | NA | NA | TGTGCCAGCAGTCCCCAAGTGGGGCTCGTCCACAATGAGCAGTTCTTC | CASSPQVGLVHNEQFF
TRBJ2-7 | TRBV4-3 | TRBD1 | NA | TGCGCCAGCAGCCAAGAAGGGGGACAGGAGTCGTTCTACGAGCAGTACTTC | CASSQEGGQESFYEQYF
TRBJ1-1 | TRBV5-1 | NA | NA | TGCGCCAGCATCCCACCGGGACGGGTGGGTGGTGAAGCTTTCTTT | CASIPPGRVGGEAFF
TRBJ1-2 | TRBV29-1 | NA | NA | TGCAGCGTTGAAGATAAGGATAACTATGGCTACACCTTC | CSVEDKDNYGYTF
TRBJ1-2 | TRBV29-1 | NA | NA | TGCAGCGTTGATTCCGGCTTCAGGCAGGGGCCGTATGGCTACACCTTC | CSVDSGFRQGPYGYTF
TRBJ1-4 | TRBV14 | NA | NA | TGTGCCAGCAGCCATCCCCCTGGGGAAAAACTGTTTTTT | CASSHPPGEKLFF
TRBJ1-5 | TRBV27 | NA | NA | TGTGCCAGCAGTTTACAGGTTAATCAGCCCCAGCATTTT | CASSLQVNQPQHF
TRBJ2-7 | TRBV9 | TRBD2 | NA | TGTGCCAGCAGCGTGACTAGCGGGGATTACGAGCAGTACTTC | CASSVTSGDYEQYF
TRBJ2-3 | TRBV29-1 | TRBD2 | NA | TGCAGCGTTCCCGTAGCGGGAACCTCCACAGATACGCAGTATTTT | CSVPVAGTSTDTQYF
TRBJ1-2 | TRBV30 | NA | NA | TGTGCCTGGAGTCCGACTAGCTATGGCTACACCTTC | CAWSPTSYGYTF
TRBJ2-7 | TRBV5-1 | NA | NA | TGCGCCAGCAGCTTGGATCTCTCCGTCCCAGGGAGAATTTACGAGCAGTACTTC | CASSLDLSVPGRIYEQYF
TRBJ2-7 | TRBV28 | NA | NA | TGTGCCAGCAGTTTAGTAAGGGAGCAGTACTTC | CASSLVREQYF
TRBJ2-1 | TRBV9 | NA | NA | TGTGCCAGCAGCCTGGGGGGTGAGCAGTTCTTC | CASSLGGEQFF